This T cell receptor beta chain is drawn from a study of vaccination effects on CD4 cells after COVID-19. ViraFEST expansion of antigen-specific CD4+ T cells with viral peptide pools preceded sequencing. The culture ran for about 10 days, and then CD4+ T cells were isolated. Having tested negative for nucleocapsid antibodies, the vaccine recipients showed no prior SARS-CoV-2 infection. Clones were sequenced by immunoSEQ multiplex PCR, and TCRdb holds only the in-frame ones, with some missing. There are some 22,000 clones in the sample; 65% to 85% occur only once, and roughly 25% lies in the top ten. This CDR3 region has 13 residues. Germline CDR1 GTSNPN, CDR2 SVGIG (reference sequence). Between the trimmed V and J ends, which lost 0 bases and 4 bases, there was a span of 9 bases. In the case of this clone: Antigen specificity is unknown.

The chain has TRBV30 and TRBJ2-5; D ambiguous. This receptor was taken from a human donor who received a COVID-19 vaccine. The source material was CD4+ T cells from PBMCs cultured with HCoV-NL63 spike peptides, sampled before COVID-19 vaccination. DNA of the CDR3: TGTGCCTGGAGTGTACCTGGCTCAGAGACCCAGTACTTC. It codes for CAWSVPGSETQYF.